This entry concerns a single T cell receptor (beta chain). Its antigen is unidentified. TCRdb re-analysed the 5' RACE reads in MiXCR, keeping a single row per CDR3 protein. Of 500,000 to 550,000 distinct CDR3 sequences in the sample, 20% to 25% were seen once. This entry is derived from a study of T cells after yellow fever vaccination. Study results and caveats: Boosting was followed by the reappearance of most primary-vaccination clones (approximately 95% CD4, around 91% CD8).

The CDR3 is made up of 14 amino acids. The ends were cut back, 11 bases at V and 6 bases at J, with 19 bases in the middle. Germline V gene lookup returns CDR1 SGHAT and CDR2 FQNNGV. This chain connects TRBV11-2 to TRBJ2-2; maybe TRBD1 (6 bases). This specimen was PBMCs, taken approximately 20 days after the first yellow fever vaccination. This clonotype was obtained from a man between 18 and 29 years old who received the YFV17D yellow fever vaccine. The CDR3 loop reads CAQGQSAIPGELFF. Here the CDR3 DNA reads TGTGCCCAGGGGCAAAGCGCAATACCCGGGGAGCTGTTTTTT.